Listed below are T cell receptor beta chains from one sample, sequenced in a study of cytomegalovirus exposure and HLA in healthy donors. TCRdb's copy holds only in-frame clones and misses some; the assay was immunoSEQ multiplex PCR. The table has 100,000 to 150,000 clones, around 72% seen once. The source material was PBMCs. The receptors shown here come from a man under 40 in good health and CMV-seronegative. CDR3s include the opening cysteine and the closing phenylalanine or tryptophan. The D gene is left open where the match is weak. Where a row states a size, it is once, few, many or the class of an expanded clone; other rows omit it.

>TRBJ2-3|TRBV4-2|TRBD2|NA
TGTGCCAGCAGCCAAGAAGGAATACGGGGGGGCTTCACAGATACGCAGTATTTT
CASSQEGIRGGFTDTQYF
>TRBJ2-5|TRBV7-9|NA|once
TGTGCCAGCAGCCCAGGGGGGACAGAGTGGGAGACCCAGTACTTC
CASSPGGTEWETQYF
>TRBJ1-2|TRBV30|NA|NA
TGTGCCTGGAGTGTACTGAGGCTAGGACGTTATCGGGGGAACTATGGCTACACCTTC
CAWSVLRLGRYRGNYGYTF
>TRBJ1-2|TRBV5-6|TRBD1|once
TGTGCCAGCAGCCTCGGGACAGGGGCTGGGTATGGCTACACCTTC
CASSLGTGAGYGYTF
>TRBJ2-3|TRBV7-3|TRBD2|NA
TGTGCCAGCAGCTTAAATAGCGGGGGCACAGATACGCAGTATTTT
CASSLNSGGTDTQYF
>TRBJ1-1|TRBV28|NA|NA
TGTGCCAGCATCGGTATCCTGACAGTCCACACTGAAGCTTTCTTT
CASIGILTVHTEAFF
>TRBJ2-5|TRBV15|TRBD2|NA
TGTGCCACCAGCAGAGAACCAGCGGGGGGGCTCGAGACCCAGTACTTC
CATSREPAGGLETQYF
>TRBJ1-2|TRBV28|NA|NA
TGTGCCAGCAGTTCTCCGGCCCTAGATGGCTACACCTTC
CASSSPALDGYTF
>TRBJ2-4|TRBV4-2|NA|NA
TGTGCCAGCAGCCCCGCGGGTCAGGTTGACTTC
CASSPAGQVDF
>TRBJ1-1|TRBV5-4|NA|NA
TGTGCCAGCAGCTCGTCCCACAGAGTGAACACTGAAGCTTTCTTT
CASSSSHRVNTEAFF
>TRBJ1-3|TRBV11-2|NA|NA
TGTGCCAGCAGAAGACTAAGCTCTGGAAACACCATATATTTT
CASRRLSSGNTIYF
>TRBJ2-3|TRBV7-9|TRBD2|NA
TGTTCCAGCAGCTTCCCCCCCCGGGGGGGCGGAGATACGCAGTATTTT
CSSSFPPRGGGDTQYF
>TRBJ1-3|TRBV5-1|NA|NA
TGCGCCAGCGCCTATGACACCCGATCTGGAAACACCATATATTTT
CASAYDTRSGNTIYF
>TRBJ2-7|TRBV7-6|TRBD1|NA
TGTGCCAGCAGCCTAGGGACAGGGCCCTACGAGCAGTACTTC
CASSLGTGPYEQYF
>TRBJ1-6|TRBV10-3|NA|NA
TGTGCCATCGCGCATCTGCCAAATTCACCCCTCCACTTT
CAIAHLPNSPLHF
>TRBJ2-3|TRBV6-1|NA|NA
TGTGCCAGCAGTGAAAGACAGGAGATAGATACGCAGTATTTT
CASSERQEIDTQYF
>TRBJ2-1|TRBV20-1|NA|NA
TGCAGTGCTAGACTAGCTGGTGAGCAGTTCTTC
CSARLAGEQFF
>TRBJ1-1|TRBV5-1|TRBD1|NA
TGCGCCAGCAGCTTAGACAGGGCCCGCACTGAAGCTTTCTTT
CASSLDRARTEAFF
>TRBJ2-7|TRBV6-6|NA|once
TGTGCCAGCAGTTACTCGAGAGGCGACGAGCAGTACTTC
CASSYSRGDEQYF
>TRBJ1-1|TRBV28|TRBD1|NA
TGTGCCAGCAGATCCGGGACAGGATTTTTGGCATTGGCTTTCTTT
CASRSGTGFLALAFF
>TRBJ2-7|TRBV10-1|NA|NA
TGCGCCAGCAGTGAATCGCGGCGCACCGAACTAGGGGAGCAGTACTTC
CASSESRRTELGEQYF
>TRBJ2-7|TRBV5-1|NA|NA
TGCGCCAGCAGCTTGGGAGGGTTCGAGCAGTACTTC
CASSLGGFEQYF
>TRBJ1-5|TRBV19|TRBD1|many
TGTGCCAGTAGTCTCCGGGGACAGGGTTTTGGCAATCAGCCCCAGCATTTT
CASSLRGQGFGNQPQHF
>TRBJ1-5|TRBV4-3|TRBD1|NA
TGCGCCAGCAGCCAAGAACGGACAGGAGGGGTGAGCAATCAGCCCCAGCATTTT
CASSQERTGGVSNQPQHF
>TRBJ2-7|TRBV7-9|TRBD1|once
TGTGCCAGCAGCTTCCCAAAAGGGGGCCACAGGGGGCAGGACGAGCAGTACTTC
CASSFPKGGHRGQDEQYF
>TRBJ2-7|TRBV28|TRBD1|few
TGTGCCAGCAGTTCCCCGGGACAGGGCAGCTACGAGCAGTACTTC
CASSSPGQGSYEQYF
>TRBJ1-2|TRBV4-1|NA|few
TGCGCCAGCAGCCCCGCGGCAGGGTCTAACTATGGCTACACCTTC
CASSPAAGSNYGYTF
>TRBJ1-1|TRBV18|NA|few
TGTGCCAGCTCACCTGAGGGAGGCACTGAAGCTTTCTTT
CASSPEGGTEAFF
>TRBJ1-1|TRBV6-1|TRBD1|NA
TGTGCCAGCAGTGAGACAGGGTACACTGAAGCTTTCTTT
CASSETGYTEAFF
>TRBJ1-1|TRBV9|NA|NA
TGTGCCAGCAGCGTAGGAGGGGGATTGAACACTGAAGCTTTCTTT
CASSVGGGLNTEAFF
>TRBJ2-5|TRBV7-2|NA|NA
TGTGCCAGCAGCTTAGTTGCGGAAGAGACCCAGTACTTC
CASSLVAEETQYF
>TRBJ1-4|TRBV4-2|NA|NA
TGTGCCAGCAGCCAAGATATATCCTTGAGCAAACTGTTTTTT
CASSQDISLSKLFF
>TRBJ2-2|TRBV7-9|NA|NA
TGTGCCAGCAGCCAGGGGTACACCGGGGAGCTGTTTTTT
CASSQGYTGELFF
>TRBJ2-7|TRBV4-1|TRBD1|few
TGCGCCAGCAGCCAAGAGGGACAGATTACCGAGCAGTACTTC
CASSQEGQITEQYF
>TRBJ2-7|TRBV6-5|TRBD1|few
TGTGCCACTCGATCCGGGGACAGACACTACGAGCAGTACTTC
CATRSGDRHYEQYF
>TRBJ1-1|TRBV4-1|TRBD1|few
TGCGCCAGCAGCCTCGGACAGGGGCGAGAAGCTTTCTTT
CASSLGQGREAFF
>TRBJ1-5|TRBV6-1|NA|NA
TGTGCCAGCAAAGGACATACCAATAGCAATCAGCCCCAGCATTTT
CASKGHTNSNQPQHF
>TRBJ2-5|TRBV18|NA|NA
TGTGCCAGCACTCACGGACAGCAAGAGACCCAGTACTTC
CASTHGQQETQYF
>TRBJ1-4|TRBV7-2|NA|NA
TGTGCCAGCAGCGATAGGCCGGGGAGATTGGGTGAAAAACTGTTTTTT
CASSDRPGRLGEKLFF
>TRBJ2-1|TRBV2|TRBD2|NA
TGTGCCAGCAGTGGGAGCGGGGGGGCAGGTGAGCAGTTCTTC
CASSGSGGAGEQFF
>TRBJ2-5|TRBV2|TRBD2|NA
TGTGCCAGCTTTCGCCGACTAGCGGATAAAGAGACCCAGTACTTC
CASFRRLADKETQYF
>TRBJ2-7|TRBV6-4|NA|few
TGTGCCAGCAGGCACCCAGGGCTTGAGCAGTACTTC
CASRHPGLEQYF